The rows below give T cell receptor beta chains drawn from one sample of a study of blood T cell repertoires in COVID-19. Profiling relied on immunoSEQ multiplex PCR, and the TCRdb table lists in-frame clones only, not all of them. The data hold roughly 200,000 clones, with about 86% observed a single time. Sequenced: peripheral blood. The receptor set was obtained from a woman in her fifties or sixties with COVID-19, enrolled during active disease. The CDR3 runs from the conserved cysteine through the conserved F or W. The order of the fields is V gene, J gene, CDR3 length, CDR3 protein.

V gene: TRBV19
J gene: TRBJ2-7
CDR3 length: 15
CDR3 protein: CASSIGRTGDYEQYF

V gene: TRBV13
J gene: TRBJ2-3
CDR3 length: 17
CDR3 protein: CASRWTAQGGSTDTQYF

V gene: TRBV6-6
J gene: TRBJ2-5
CDR3 length: 12
CDR3 protein: CASNRPTETQYF

V gene: TRBV14
J gene: TRBJ1-1
CDR3 length: 15
CDR3 protein: CASSVKGTGGPEAFF

V gene: TRBV5-1
J gene: TRBJ2-5
CDR3 length: 14
CDR3 protein: CASSSRTSKETQYF

V gene: TRBV7-2
J gene: TRBJ2-1
CDR3 length: 16
CDR3 protein: CASSLGRVGAKNEQFF

V gene: TRBV5-1
J gene: TRBJ2-5
CDR3 length: 15
CDR3 protein: CASNLGQGYQETQYF

V gene: TRBV28
J gene: TRBJ1-5
CDR3 length: 13
CDR3 protein: CASRQALNQPQHF

V gene: TRBV11-2
J gene: TRBJ2-1
CDR3 length: 15
CDR3 protein: CASRFDYTVQNEQFF

V gene: TRBV12-3/TRBV12-4
J gene: TRBJ1-3
CDR3 length: 13
CDR3 protein: CASRHSSGNTIYF

V gene: TRBV5-1
J gene: TRBJ2-5
CDR3 length: 14
CDR3 protein: CASSLRGGPETQYF

V gene: TRBV29-1
J gene: TRBJ1-1
CDR3 length: 11
CDR3 protein: CSVRRSTEAFF

V gene: TRBV30
J gene: TRBJ2-5
CDR3 length: 13
CDR3 protein: CAWGPGGAETQYF

V gene: TRBV7-3
J gene: TRBJ2-1
CDR3 length: 14
CDR3 protein: CASSLSGGDVEQFF

V gene: TRBV5-1
J gene: TRBJ2-3
CDR3 length: 13
CDR3 protein: CASSFQGTDTQYF

V gene: TRBV4-2
J gene: TRBJ2-1
CDR3 length: 16
CDR3 protein: CASRAKKDRPEGEQFF

V gene: TRBV27
J gene: TRBJ2-7
CDR3 length: 13
CDR3 protein: CASSPRVGYEQYF

V gene: TRBV27
J gene: TRBJ2-1
CDR3 length: 16
CDR3 protein: CATGTDSQSSYNEQFF

V gene: TRBV28
J gene: TRBJ1-1
CDR3 length: 13
CDR3 protein: CASSPRQGLGAFF

V gene: TRBV2
J gene: TRBJ1-1
CDR3 length: 12
CDR3 protein: CATRGGRTEAFF

V gene: TRBV30
J gene: TRBJ2-3
CDR3 length: 12
CDR3 protein: CAWSVLRYTQYF

V gene: TRBV6-6
J gene: TRBJ2-4
CDR3 length: 11
CDR3 protein: CASSSWPIQYF

V gene: TRBV19
J gene: TRBJ1-1
CDR3 length: 13
CDR3 protein: CASRDQGTTEAFF

V gene: TRBV5-1
J gene: TRBJ2-7
CDR3 length: 16
CDR3 protein: CASSLWGGQGYDEQYF

V gene: TRBV19
J gene: TRBJ2-1
CDR3 length: 15
CDR3 protein: CASSIGTGTYNEQFF

V gene: TRBV6-5
J gene: TRBJ2-2
CDR3 length: 15
CDR3 protein: CASSTGTGRTGELFF

V gene: TRBV9
J gene: TRBJ1-2
CDR3 length: 13
CDR3 protein: CASSVNRDYGYTF

V gene: TRBV12-3/TRBV12-4
J gene: TRBJ1-2
CDR3 length: 13
CDR3 protein: CASSLAGNYGYTF

V gene: TRBV20-1
J gene: TRBJ1-5
CDR3 length: 15
CDR3 protein: CSASPQGLESQPQHF

V gene: TRBV5-6
J gene: TRBJ1-5
CDR3 length: 15
CDR3 protein: CASSSPRDRGIPQHF

V gene: TRBV5-6
J gene: TRBJ1-6
CDR3 length: 17
CDR3 protein: CASSLGAGSSFGSPLHF

V gene: TRBV11-3
J gene: TRBJ1-3
CDR3 length: 17
CDR3 protein: CASSLVGQIPSGNTIYF

V gene: TRBV5-4
J gene: TRBJ1-5
CDR3 length: 17
CDR3 protein: CASSLGGGLYSNQPQHF

V gene: TRBV2
J gene: TRBJ2-5
CDR3 length: 14
CDR3 protein: CASGGQGARETQYF

V gene: TRBV19
J gene: TRBJ2-1
CDR3 length: 15
CDR3 protein: CASSLLAGRGNEQFF

V gene: TRBV5-1
J gene: TRBJ1-3
CDR3 length: 16
CDR3 protein: CASSLLGVSSGNTIYF

V gene: TRBV9
J gene: TRBJ1-2
CDR3 length: 14
CDR3 protein: CASSSGILGYGYTF

V gene: TRBV27
J gene: TRBJ2-4
CDR3 length: 16
CDR3 protein: CASSRRLAGGPNIQYF

V gene: TRBV5-5
J gene: TRBJ1-6
CDR3 length: 14
CDR3 protein: CASSFRDRASPLHF

V gene: TRBV5-5
J gene: TRBJ1-2
CDR3 length: 14
CDR3 protein: CASSLPGQGAGYTF

V gene: TRBV28
J gene: TRBJ2-3
CDR3 length: 16
CDR3 protein: CASSFPLTGMRDTQYF

V gene: TRBV6-5
J gene: TRBJ1-1
CDR3 length: 14
CDR3 protein: CASSLKNMNTEAFF

V gene: TRBV7-9
J gene: TRBJ2-7
CDR3 length: 15
CDR3 protein: CASSAPAATTYEQYF

V gene: TRBV7-2
J gene: TRBJ1-6
CDR3 length: 14
CDR3 protein: CASSNRGRNSPLHF

V gene: TRBV2
J gene: TRBJ2-1
CDR3 length: 14
CDR3 protein: CASSDDYSYNEQFF

V gene: TRBV5-1
J gene: TRBJ1-1
CDR3 length: 12
CDR3 protein: CASKDRNTEAFF

V gene: TRBV20-1
J gene: TRBJ1-2
CDR3 length: 13
CDR3 protein: CSASSGINYGYTF

V gene: TRBV2
J gene: TRBJ1-3
CDR3 length: 18
CDR3 protein: CASSGEVDRGVSGNTIYF

V gene: TRBV9
J gene: TRBJ1-4
CDR3 length: 15
CDR3 protein: CASSAGQGSNEKLFF

V gene: TRBV4-1
J gene: TRBJ1-5
CDR3 length: 13
CDR3 protein: CASSQAGNQPQHF

V gene: TRBV5-1
J gene: TRBJ2-2
CDR3 length: 15
CDR3 protein: CASSVLGRYTGELFF

V gene: TRBV7-2
J gene: TRBJ2-2
CDR3 length: 15
CDR3 protein: CASSSGTGGVGELFF

V gene: TRBV7-2
J gene: TRBJ2-1
CDR3 length: 16
CDR3 protein: CASSSGTSGGYNEQFF

V gene: TRBV30
J gene: TRBJ2-2
CDR3 length: 14
CDR3 protein: CAWSPGGVAGELFF

V gene: TRBV2
J gene: TRBJ1-1
CDR3 length: 10
CDR3 protein: CASSGTEAFF

V gene: TRBV27
J gene: TRBJ2-3
CDR3 length: 17
CDR3 protein: CASSLTASGGAVDTQYF

V gene: TRBV2
J gene: TRBJ2-1
CDR3 length: 13
CDR3 protein: CASSEAGLREQFF